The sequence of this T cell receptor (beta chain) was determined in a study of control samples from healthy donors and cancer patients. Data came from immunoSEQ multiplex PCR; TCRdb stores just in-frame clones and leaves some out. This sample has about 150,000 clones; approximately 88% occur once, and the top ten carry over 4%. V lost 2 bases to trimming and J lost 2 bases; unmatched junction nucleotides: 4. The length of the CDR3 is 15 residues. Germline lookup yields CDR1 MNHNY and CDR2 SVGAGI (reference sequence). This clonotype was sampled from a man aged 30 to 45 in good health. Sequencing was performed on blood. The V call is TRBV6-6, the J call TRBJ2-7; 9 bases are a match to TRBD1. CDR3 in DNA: TGTGCCAGCAGTTACAGGACAGGGGCCGCCTACGAGCAGTACTTC. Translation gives CASSYRTGAAYEQYF.